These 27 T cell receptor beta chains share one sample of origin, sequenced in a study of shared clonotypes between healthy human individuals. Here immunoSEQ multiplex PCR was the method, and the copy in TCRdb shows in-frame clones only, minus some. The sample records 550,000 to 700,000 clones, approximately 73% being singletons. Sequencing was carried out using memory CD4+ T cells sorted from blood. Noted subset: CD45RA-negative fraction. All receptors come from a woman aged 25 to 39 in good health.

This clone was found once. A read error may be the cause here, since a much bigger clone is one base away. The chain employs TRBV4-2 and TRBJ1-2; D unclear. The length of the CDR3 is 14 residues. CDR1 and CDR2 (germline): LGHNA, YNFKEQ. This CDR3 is CASSQVLENYGHTF. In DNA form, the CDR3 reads TGTGCCAGCAGCCAAGTTTTGGAAAACTATGGCCACACCTTC.

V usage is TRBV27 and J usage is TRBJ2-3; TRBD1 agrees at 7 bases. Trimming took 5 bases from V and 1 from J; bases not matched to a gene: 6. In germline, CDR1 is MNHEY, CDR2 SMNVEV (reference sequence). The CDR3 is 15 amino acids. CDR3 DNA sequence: TGTGCCAGCAGTACCAGGGACAGAGGCACAGATACGCAGTATTTT. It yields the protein CASSTRDRGTDTQYF.

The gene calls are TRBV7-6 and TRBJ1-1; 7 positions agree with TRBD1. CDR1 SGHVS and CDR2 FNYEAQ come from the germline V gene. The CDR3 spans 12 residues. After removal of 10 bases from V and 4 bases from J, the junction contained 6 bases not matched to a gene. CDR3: CATDRVGTEAFF. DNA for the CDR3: TGTGCCACCGACAGGGTCGGCACTGAAGCTTTCTTT. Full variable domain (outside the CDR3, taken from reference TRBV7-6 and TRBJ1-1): GAGVSQSPRYKVTKRGQDVALRCDPISGHVSLYWYRQALGQGPEFLTYFNYEAQQDKSGLPNDRFSAERPEGSISTLTIQRTEQRDSAMYRCATDRVGTEAFFGQGTRLTVV.

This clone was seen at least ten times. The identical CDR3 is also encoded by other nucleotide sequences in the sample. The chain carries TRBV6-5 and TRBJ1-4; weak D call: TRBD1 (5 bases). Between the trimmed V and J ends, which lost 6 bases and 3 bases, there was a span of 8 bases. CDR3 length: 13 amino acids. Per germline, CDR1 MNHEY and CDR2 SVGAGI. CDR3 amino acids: CASSRGANEKLFF. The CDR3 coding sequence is TGTGCCAGCAGCCGAGGGGCTAATGAAAAACTGTTTTTT.

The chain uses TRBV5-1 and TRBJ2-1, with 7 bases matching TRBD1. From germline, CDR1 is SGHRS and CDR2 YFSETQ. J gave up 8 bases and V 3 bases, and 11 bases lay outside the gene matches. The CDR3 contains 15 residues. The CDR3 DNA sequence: TGCGCCAGCAGCTCACAATCAGGGGGTTTGGATGAGCAGTTCTTC. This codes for CASSSQSGGLDEQFF.

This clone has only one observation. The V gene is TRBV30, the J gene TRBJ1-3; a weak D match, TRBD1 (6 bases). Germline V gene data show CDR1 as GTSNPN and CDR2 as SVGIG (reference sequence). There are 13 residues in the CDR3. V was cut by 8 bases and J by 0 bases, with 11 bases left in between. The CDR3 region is CAGDRSSGNTIYF. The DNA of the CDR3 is TGTGCCGGAGACAGGAGCTCTGGAAACACCATATATTTT.

CDR3 protein: CASSLNRGPQETQYF. In DNA form, the CDR3 reads TGTGCCAGCAGCTTGAACCGGGGCCCCCAAGAGACCCAGTACTTC. The V and J genes are TRBV5-6 and TRBJ2-5; tentatively, D is TRBD1 or TRBD2 (5 bases each). The CDR3 covers 15 residues. The V and J ends lost 1 base and 1 base respectively, with 11 bases between them. Germline CDR1 and CDR2: SGHDT and YYEEEE.

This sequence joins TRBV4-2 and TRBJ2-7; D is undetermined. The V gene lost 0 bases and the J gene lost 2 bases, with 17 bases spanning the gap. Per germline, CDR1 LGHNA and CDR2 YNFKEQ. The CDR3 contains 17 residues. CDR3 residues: CASSQEFGQNPPYEQYF. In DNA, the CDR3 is TGTGCCAGCAGCCAAGAGTTTGGGCAGAATCCCCCCTACGAGCAGTACTTC.

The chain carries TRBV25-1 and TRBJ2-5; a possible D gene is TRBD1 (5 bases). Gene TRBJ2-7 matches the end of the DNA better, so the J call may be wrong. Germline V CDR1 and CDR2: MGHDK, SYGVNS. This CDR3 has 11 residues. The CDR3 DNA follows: TGTGCCAGCACAAGGGGCAACGAGCAGTACTTC. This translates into CASTRGNEQYF.

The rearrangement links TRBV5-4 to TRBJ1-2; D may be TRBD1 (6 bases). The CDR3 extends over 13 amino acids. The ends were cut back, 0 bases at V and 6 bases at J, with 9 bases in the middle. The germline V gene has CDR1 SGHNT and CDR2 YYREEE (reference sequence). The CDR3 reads CASSLDRVDGYTF. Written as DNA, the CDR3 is TGTGCCAGCAGCTTGGACAGGGTTGATGGCTACACCTTC.

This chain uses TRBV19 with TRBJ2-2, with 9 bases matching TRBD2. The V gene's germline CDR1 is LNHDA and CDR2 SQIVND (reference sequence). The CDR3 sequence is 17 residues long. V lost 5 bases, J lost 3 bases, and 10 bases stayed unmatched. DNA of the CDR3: TGTGCCAGTAGTTGGGCCTTAGCGGGAGCAGACACCGGGGAGCTGTTTTTT. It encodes CASSWALAGADTGELFF.

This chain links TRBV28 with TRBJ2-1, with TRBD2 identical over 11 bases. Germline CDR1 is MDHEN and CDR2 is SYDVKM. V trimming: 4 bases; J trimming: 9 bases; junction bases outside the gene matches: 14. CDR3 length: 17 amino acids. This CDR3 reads CASSSLKLAGAKGEQFF. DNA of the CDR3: TGTGCCAGCAGTTCACTAAAACTAGCGGGAGCTAAGGGTGAGCAGTTCTTC. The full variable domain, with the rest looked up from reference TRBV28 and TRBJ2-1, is DVKVTQSSRYLVKRTGEKVFLECVQDMDHENMFWYRQDPGLGLRLIYFSYDVKMKEKGDIPEGYSVSREKKERFSLILESASTNQTSMYLCASSSLKLAGAKGEQFFGPGTRLTVL.

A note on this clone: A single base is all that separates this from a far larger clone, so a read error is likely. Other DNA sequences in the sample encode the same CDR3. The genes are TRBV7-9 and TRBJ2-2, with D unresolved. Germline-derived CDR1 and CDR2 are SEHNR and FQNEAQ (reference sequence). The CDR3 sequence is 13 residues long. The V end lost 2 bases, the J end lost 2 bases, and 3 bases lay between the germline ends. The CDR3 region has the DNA TGTGCCAGCAGCTTACTTAACACCGGGGAGCTGTTTTTT. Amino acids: CASSLLNTGELFF.

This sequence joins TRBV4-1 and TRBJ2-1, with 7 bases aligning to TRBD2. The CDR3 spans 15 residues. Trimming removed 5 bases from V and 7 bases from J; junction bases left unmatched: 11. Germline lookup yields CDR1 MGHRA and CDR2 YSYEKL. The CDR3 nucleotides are TGCGCCAGCAGCGTCGGTCTAGCGGAACGTAATGAGCAGTTCTTC. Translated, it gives CASSVGLAERNEQFF.

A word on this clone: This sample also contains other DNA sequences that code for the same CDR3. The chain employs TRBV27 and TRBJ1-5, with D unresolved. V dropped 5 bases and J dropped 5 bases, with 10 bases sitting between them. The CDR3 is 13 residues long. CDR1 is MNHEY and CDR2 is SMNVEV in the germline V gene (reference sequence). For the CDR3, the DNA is TGTGCCAGCAGTCCCGGGAGGGATCAGCCCCAGCATTTT. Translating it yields CASSPGRDQPQHF.

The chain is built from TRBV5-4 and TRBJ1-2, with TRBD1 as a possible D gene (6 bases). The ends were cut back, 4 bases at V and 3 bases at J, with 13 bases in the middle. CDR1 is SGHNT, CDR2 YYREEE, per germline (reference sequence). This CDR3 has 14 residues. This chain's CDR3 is CASSLVQGDYGYTF. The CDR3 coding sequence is TGTGCCAGCAGCCTCGTACAGGGTGACTATGGCTACACCTTC.

CDR3 bases: TGTGCCAGCAGTTTCGGGAGCCGGAACACCGGGGAGCTGTTTTTT. It yields the protein CASSFGSRNTGELFF. The rearrangement links TRBV6-6 to TRBJ2-2, with D possibly being TRBD2 (6 bases). The CDR3 runs 15 residues. The V gene lost 4 bases and the J gene lost 1 base, with 10 bases spanning the gap. Germline V gene sequence: CDR1 MNHNY, CDR2 SVGAGI (reference sequence).

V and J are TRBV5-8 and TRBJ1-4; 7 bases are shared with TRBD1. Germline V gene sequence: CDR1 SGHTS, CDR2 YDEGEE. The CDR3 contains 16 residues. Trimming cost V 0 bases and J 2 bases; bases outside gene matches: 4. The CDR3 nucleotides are TGTGCCAGCAGCTTGGATCTACAGGGGACTAATGAAAAACTGTTTTTT. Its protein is CASSLDLQGTNEKLFF. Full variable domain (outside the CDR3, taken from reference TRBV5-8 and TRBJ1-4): EAGVTQSPTHLIKTRGQQATLRCSPISGHTSVYWYQQALGLGLQFLLWYDEGEERNRGNFPPRFSGRQFPNYSSELNVNALELEDSALYLCASSLDLQGTNEKLFFGSGTQLSVL.

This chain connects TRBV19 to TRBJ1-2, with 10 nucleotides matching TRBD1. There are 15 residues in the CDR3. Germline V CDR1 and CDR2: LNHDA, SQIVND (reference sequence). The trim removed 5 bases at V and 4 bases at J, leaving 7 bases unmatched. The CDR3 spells CASSARDRGSYGYTF. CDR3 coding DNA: TGTGCCAGTAGTGCCCGGGACAGGGGAAGCTATGGCTACACCTTC.

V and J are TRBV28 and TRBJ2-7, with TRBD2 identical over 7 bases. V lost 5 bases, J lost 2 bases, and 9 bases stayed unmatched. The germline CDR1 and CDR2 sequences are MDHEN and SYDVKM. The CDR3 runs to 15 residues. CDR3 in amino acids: CASSKGGSRAYEQYF. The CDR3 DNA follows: TGTGCCAGCAGTAAGGGCGGGAGTCGGGCCTACGAGCAGTACTTC.

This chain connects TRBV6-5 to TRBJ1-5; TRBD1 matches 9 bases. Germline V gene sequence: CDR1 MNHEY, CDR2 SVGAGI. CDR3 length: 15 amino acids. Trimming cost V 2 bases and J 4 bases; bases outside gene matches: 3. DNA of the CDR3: TGTGCCAGCAGTTACGCAGGGACAGGGAATCAGCCCCAGCATTTT. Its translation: CASSYAGTGNQPQHF.

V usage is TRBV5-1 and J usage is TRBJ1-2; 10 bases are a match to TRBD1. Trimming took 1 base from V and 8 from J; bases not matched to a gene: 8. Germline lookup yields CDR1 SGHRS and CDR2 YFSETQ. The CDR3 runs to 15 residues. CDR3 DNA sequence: TGCGCCAGCAGCTTGACGACAGGGGGCCGTTCAGGCTACACCTTC. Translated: CASSLTTGGRSGYTF. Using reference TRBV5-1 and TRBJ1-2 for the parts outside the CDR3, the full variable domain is KAGVTQTPRYLIKTRGQQVTLSCSPISGHRSVSWYQQTPGQGLQFLFEYFSETQRNKGNFPGRFSGRQFSNSRSEMNVSTLELGDSALYLCASSLTTGGRSGYTFGSGTRLTVV.

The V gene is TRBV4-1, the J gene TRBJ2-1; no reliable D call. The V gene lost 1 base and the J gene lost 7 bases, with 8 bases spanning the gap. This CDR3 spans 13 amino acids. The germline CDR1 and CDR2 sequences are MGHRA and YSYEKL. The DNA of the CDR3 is TGCGCCAGCAGCCAAGTTCACCAGAATGAGCAGTTCTTC. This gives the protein CASSQVHQNEQFF.

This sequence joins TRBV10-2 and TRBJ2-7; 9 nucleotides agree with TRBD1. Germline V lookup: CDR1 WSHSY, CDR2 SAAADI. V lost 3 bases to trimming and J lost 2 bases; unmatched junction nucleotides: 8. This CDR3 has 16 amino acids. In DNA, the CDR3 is TGCGCCAGCAGTGAAAGCTTCGGGACAGGGACCTACGAGCAGTACTTC. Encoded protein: CASSESFGTGTYEQYF.

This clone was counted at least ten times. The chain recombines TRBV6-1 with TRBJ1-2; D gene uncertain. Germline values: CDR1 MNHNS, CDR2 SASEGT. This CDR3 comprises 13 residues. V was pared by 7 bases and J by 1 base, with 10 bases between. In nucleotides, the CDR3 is TGTGCCAGCACCGCCGGAAATAACTATGGCTACACCTTC. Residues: CASTAGNNYGYTF.

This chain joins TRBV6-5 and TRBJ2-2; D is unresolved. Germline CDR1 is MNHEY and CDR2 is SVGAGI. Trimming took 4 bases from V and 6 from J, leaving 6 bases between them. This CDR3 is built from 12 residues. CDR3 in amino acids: CASSWRPGELFF. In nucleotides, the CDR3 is TGTGCCAGCAGTTGGAGACCCGGGGAGCTGTTTTTT.

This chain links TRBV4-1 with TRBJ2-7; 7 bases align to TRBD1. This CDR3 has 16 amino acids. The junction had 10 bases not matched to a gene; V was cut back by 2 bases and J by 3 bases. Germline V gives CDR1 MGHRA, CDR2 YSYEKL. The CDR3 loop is CASSQTPGQTIYEQYF. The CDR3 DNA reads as TGCGCCAGCAGCCAAACTCCGGGACAGACTATCTACGAGCAGTACTTC.